These 2 T cell receptor beta chains were all obtained from the same sample, sequenced in a study of blood T cell repertoires in COVID-19. The data were produced by immunoSEQ multiplex PCR, yet TCRdb's version contains in-frame clones alone and is incomplete. The sample includes 120,000 or so clones, roughly 90% of them seen just once. The sequenced material came from peripheral blood. The receptor set was obtained from a woman at least 80 years old with acute or convalescent COVID-19.

This sequence joins TRBV5-1 and TRBJ2-2; no clear D gene. V was trimmed by 1 base and J by 0 bases, leaving 7 bases between them. CDR3 length: 15 residues. Germline CDR1 is SGHRS and CDR2 is YFSETQ. The CDR3 region has the DNA TGCGCCAGCAGCTTGACGGTCGCGAACACCGGGGAGCTGTTTTTT. It is translated as CASSLTVANTGELFF.

V and J are TRBV5-4 and TRBJ2-3, with TRBD2 as a possible D gene (6 bases). There are 17 residues in the CDR3. The V gene's germline CDR1 is SGHNT and CDR2 YYREEE (reference sequence). V was trimmed by 2 bases and J by 0 bases, leaving 16 bases between them. For the CDR3, the DNA is TGTGCCAGCAGCTTCATGAGAACTAGCAGTAGCACAGATACGCAGTATTTT. Residues: CASSFMRTSSSTDTQYF.